These 13 T cell receptor beta chains were sequenced from one sample in a study of blood T cells in healthy people across ages. PCR was performed a second time for roughly 6 to 12 cycles using a sample-barcoded 5' primer and a J-beta primer mix. TCRdb reprocessed the 5' RACE reads with MiXCR, giving one entry per CDR3 protein. Among 2 million or so distinct CDR3 sequences listed, less than 50% were seen once. Sequencing was carried out using blood. The source is a woman in her 40s in good health.

This clonotype was seen just once. The chain carries TRBV20-1 and TRBJ2-1; perhaps D is TRBD1 or TRBD2 (5 bases each). This CDR3 has 15 residues. The germline CDR1 and CDR2 sequences are DFQATT and SNEGSKA (reference sequence). V gave up 3 bases and J gave up 7 bases, with 19 bases separating them. The CDR3 loop is CSARPSRGLLNEQFF. In DNA form, the CDR3 reads TGCAGTGCTAGGCCGTCTCGGGGCCTACTAAATGAGCAGTTCTTC.

This chain uses TRBV7-2 with TRBJ2-3, with a possible D match to TRBD1 (5 bases). Germline values: CDR1 SGHTA, CDR2 FQGNSA. V lost 7 bases, J lost 1 base, and 15 bases lay in between. CDR3 size: 15 residues. CDR3 coding DNA: TGTGCCAGCACCCAGGGTGGCTACGGCACAGATACGCAGTATTTT. Translated, it gives CASTQGGYGTDTQYF.

This clonotype was seen a handful of times. This chain uses TRBV28 with TRBJ2-7; 7 nucleotides agree with TRBD2. J gave up 5 bases and V 5 bases, and 9 bases lay outside the gene matches. The CDR3 spans 14 residues. Germline loops: CDR1 MDHEN, CDR2 SYDVKM. The CDR3 here is CASSTWGGSHEQYF. CDR3 DNA sequence: TGTGCCAGCAGTACCTGGGGGGGGTCCCACGAGCAGTACTTC.

V and J are TRBV4-1 and TRBJ2-5; TRBD1 matches at 9 bases. Gene TRBJ2-7 matches the end of the DNA better, so the J call may be wrong. The CDR3 is 17 amino acids. Germline V gives CDR1 MGHRA, CDR2 YSYEKL. CDR3 residues: CASSHPLGTGSTYEQYF. Written as DNA, the CDR3 is TGCGCCAGCAGCCACCCTTTGGGGACAGGGTCCACCTACGAGCAGTACTTC.

The chain recombines TRBV20-1 with TRBJ2-3; 10 bases are shared with TRBD2. The CDR3 loop spans 13 amino acids. After removal of 4 bases from V and 5 bases from J, the junction contained 3 bases not matched to a gene. CDR1 DFQATT and CDR2 SNEGSKA come from the germline V gene (reference sequence). CDR3 loop: CSANPSGGDTQYF. CDR3 DNA sequence: TGCAGTGCTAACCCTAGCGGGGGAGATACGCAGTATTTT.

A few counts support this clonotype. The chain links TRBV13 to TRBJ1-2; 9 bases align to TRBD1. CDR1 and CDR2 (germline): PRHDT, FYEKMQ (reference sequence). CDR3 length equals 16 residues. The V segment lost 3 bases and the J segment 6 bases; nucleotides outside the gene matches: 11. This CDR3 reads CASSFVGTGNNHGYTF. The CDR3 coding sequence is TGTGCCAGCAGCTTTGTAGGGACAGGGAACAATCATGGCTACACCTTC.

The chain uses TRBV6-2 or TRBV6-3 and TRBJ2-7; D may be TRBD2 (6 bases). Germline V gene data show CDR1 as MNHEY and CDR2 as SVGEGT. Trimming pared 3 bases from V and 1 base from J, leaving 10 bases between. The CDR3 spans 14 residues. Written as DNA, the CDR3 is TGTGCCAGCAGTTATCGTGCGGGGTCCTACGAGCAGTACTTC. As protein: CASSYRAGSYEQYF.

The genes are TRBV4-2 and TRBJ2-5, with TRBD2 as a possible D gene (6 bases). The CDR3 totals 16 residues. Germline V lookup: CDR1 LGHNA, CDR2 YNFKEQ. V was pared by 1 base and J by 2 bases, with 14 bases between. This chain's CDR3 is CASSQGRVGGQETQYF. CDR3 sequence (DNA): TGTGCCAGCAGCCAAGGACGCGTGGGGGGTCAAGAGACCCAGTACTTC.

This clonotype was counted only a few times. The chain couples TRBV20-1 to TRBJ2-7, with no clear D. Germline V gives CDR1 DFQATT, CDR2 SNEGSKA (reference sequence). Trimming removed 5 bases at V and 4 bases at J, with 12 bases between. The CDR3 has 12 amino acids. The CDR3 DNA sequence: TGCAGTGCTGTCCTCAGTGGTTACGAGCAGTACTTC. This sequence encodes CSAVLSGYEQYF.

In this sample, this clonotype turned up a few times. The chain employs TRBV4-3 and TRBJ2-4; D not certain. This CDR3 contains 16 residues. CDR1 is LGHNA, CDR2 YSLEER, per germline. Trimming took off 2 bases at V and 0 bases at J, with 11 bases between the two ends. CDR3 DNA sequence: TGCGCCAGCAGCCAAACTGACACTTTAGCCAAAAACATTCAGTACTTC. Its protein product is CASSQTDTLAKNIQYF.

CDR3 region: CATSNPEETQYF. The CDR3 bases are TGTGCCACCAGCAATCCAGAAGAGACCCAGTACTTC. The J gene is TRBJ2-5, the V gene TRBV15; no clear D. The CDR3 consists of 12 residues. V dropped 4 bases and J dropped 3 bases, with 6 bases sitting between them. Germline V CDR1 and CDR2: LNHNV, YYDKDF (reference sequence).

This clonotype was seen a few times. The chain links TRBV29-1 to TRBJ2-1; D remains unclear. The CDR3 runs to 12 residues. Trimming removed 2 bases at V and 0 bases at J, with 2 bases between. Germline V gene data show CDR1 as SQVTM and CDR2 as ANQGSEA. CDR3 sequence: CSVEPSYNEQFF. CDR3 DNA: TGCAGCGTTGAACCCTCCTACAATGAGCAGTTCTTC.

V is TRBV7-2 and J is TRBJ2-3; possibly TRBD2 for D (5 bases). CDR1 is SGHTA, CDR2 FQGNSA, per germline. CDR3 length: 16 residues. V was pared by 5 bases and J by 2 bases, with 17 bases between. The CDR3 region has the DNA TGTGCCAGCAGCCTGAGGGAAGCCTATCCCACAGATACGCAGTATTTT. The encoded protein is CASSLREAYPTDTQYF.